These 24 T cell receptor beta chains came from one sample sequenced in a study of T cells in tumors after PD-1 blockade. Assay: immunoSEQ multiplex PCR; the TCRdb copy retains only in-frame clones and omits some. The table shows some 60,000 clones, with around three quarters occurring only once. The sample in question was PBMCs, obtained before anti-PD-1 treatment. Every receptor here comes from a human donor with basal cell carcinoma.

This clone was recorded once. The rearrangement links TRBV13 to TRBJ2-7; 12 nucleotides match TRBD1. Trimming at V came to 5 bases and at J to 2 bases, leaving 4 bases not matched to a gene. CDR1 and CDR2 from the germline V gene are PRHDT and FYEKMQ (reference sequence). This CDR3 is 15 amino acids long. CDR3 amino acids: CASSEGDRGPYEQYF. For the CDR3, the DNA is TGTGCCAGCAGCGAAGGGGACAGGGGGCCCTACGAGCAGTACTTC.

This clone was observed a single time. The V gene is TRBV12-3 or TRBV12-4, the J gene TRBJ1-5; D might be TRBD1 (6 bases). V was clipped by 5 bases and J by 4 bases, with 9 bases between them. The CDR3 consists of 13 residues. The CDR3, as DNA: TGTGCCAGCAGTAAAGGGGGGAATCAGCCCCAGCATTTT. Residues: CASSKGGNQPQHF.

The chain couples TRBV7-9 to TRBJ2-7; TRBD1 agrees at 7 bases. Germline CDR1 reads SEHNR; CDR2 reads FQNEAQ (reference sequence). The CDR3 extends over 14 amino acids. The V and J ends lost 5 bases and 8 bases, in that order; junction bases with no gene match: 12. CDR3 sequence reads: CASSGERGLLQQYF. The DNA for the CDR3 is TGTGCCAGCAGCGGAGAGAGGGGGCTTCTCCAGCAGTACTTC.

The J gene is TRBJ2-1, the V gene TRBV6-4, with a weak D call TRBD2 (6 bases). The V gene's germline CDR1 is MRHNA and CDR2 SNTAGT. This CDR3 region has 13 residues. V lost 0 bases and J lost 10, with 10 bases in between. CDR3 protein: CASSDSSGGEQFF. The CDR3 DNA is TGTGCCAGCAGTGACTCTAGTGGAGGGGAGCAGTTCTTC.

The chain recombines TRBV2 with TRBJ1-2; 7 positions match TRBD1. The trim removed 1 base at V and 3 bases at J, leaving 2 bases unmatched. This CDR3 has 14 residues. Looked up from germline, CDR1 is SNHLY and CDR2 is FYNNEI. CDR3 sequence reads: CASSEDRGDYGYTF. Here the CDR3 DNA reads TGTGCCAGCAGTGAAGACAGGGGAGACTATGGCTACACCTTC. Complete variable domain (other parts from reference TRBV2 and TRBJ1-2): EPEVTQTPSHQVTQMGQEVILRCVPISNHLYFYWYRQILGQKVEFLVSFYNNEISEKSEIFDDQFSVERPDGSNFTLKIRSTKLEDSAMYFCASSEDRGDYGYTFGSGTRLTVV.

The rearrangement joins TRBV27 to TRBJ2-6, with 7 bases matching TRBD1. Germline assignment: CDR1 MNHEY and CDR2 SMNVEV (reference sequence). The CDR3 is made up of 18 amino acids. The junction had 10 bases not matched to a gene; V was cut back by 5 bases and J by 0 bases. CDR3 DNA: TGTGCCAGCAGTCCCTCCGGGACAGTTGACTCTGGGGCCAACGTCCTGACTTTC. Translating gives CASSPSGTVDSGANVLTF. Supplemented by reference TRBV27 and TRBJ2-6, the full variable domain reads EAQVTQNPRYLITVTGKKLTVTCSQNMNHEYMSWYRQDPGLGLRQIYYSMNVEVTDKGDVPEGYKVSRKEKRNFPLILESPSPNQTSLYFCASSPSGTVDSGANVLTFGAGSRLTVL.

The chain employs TRBV5-1 and TRBJ1-2, with D maybe TRBD1 (5 bases). CDR1 is SGHRS and CDR2 is YFSETQ in the germline V gene. V was shortened by 0 bases and J by 1 base, with 22 bases between the two germline ends. This CDR3 spans 19 amino acids. In DNA, the CDR3 is TGCGCCAGCAGCTTGGAAGTACGACAGCGTCAAGCCCTTAACTATGGCTACACCTTC. Translated: CASSLEVRQRQALNYGYTF.

The rearrangement links TRBV4-1 to TRBJ2-3, with D maybe TRBD2 (5 bases). The germline V gene encodes CDR1 MGHRA and CDR2 YSYEKL. With 1 base removed from V and 0 bases from J, the gap between germline ends came to 14 bases. The CDR3 is made up of 17 amino acids. CDR3 nucleotide sequence: TGCGCCAGCAGCCAAGGCCCCAGAGCGGCTAGCACAGATACGCAGTATTTT. Protein: CASSQGPRAASTDTQYF.

The chain carries TRBV15 and TRBJ2-2; 7 bases fit TRBD1. The germline gives CDR1 LNHNV, CDR2 YYDKDF (reference sequence). The CDR3 spans 17 residues. V dropped 2 bases and J dropped 0; count of bases not matched to a gene: 6. The CDR3 loop is CATSRHRDRANTGELFF. CDR3 coding DNA: TGTGCCACCAGCAGACATAGGGACAGAGCGAACACCGGGGAGCTGTTTTTT. The variable domain in full, with the rest retrieved from reference TRBV15 and TRBJ2-2, is DAMVIQNPRYQVTQFGKPVTLSCSQTLNHNVMYWYQQKSSQAPKLLFHYYDKDFNNEADTPDNFQSRRPNTSFCFLDIRSPGLGDTAMYLCATSRHRDRANTGELFFGEGSRLTVL.

J is TRBJ1-1 and V is TRBV12-3 or TRBV12-4; no clear D gene. This CDR3 is built from 13 residues. V dropped 2 bases and J dropped 2 bases, with 6 bases sitting between them. CDR3 region: CASSLNLNTEAFF. In DNA form, the CDR3 reads TGTGCCAGCAGTTTAAACCTAAACACTGAAGCTTTCTTT.

V usage is TRBV3-1 (or the pseudogene TRBV3-2) and J usage is TRBJ1-2; D might be TRBD1 (5 bases). Germline assignment: CDR1 LGHDT and CDR2 YNNKEL (reference sequence). The CDR3 sequence is 12 residues long. V lost 3 bases, J lost 7 bases, and 9 bases lay in between. CDR3 sequence: CASSQSGFGYTF. In DNA form, the CDR3 reads TGTGCCAGCAGCCAGTCAGGGTTTGGCTACACCTTC.

The chain employs TRBV11-3 and TRBJ2-3; 9 nucleotides align to TRBD2. Germline CDR1 reads SGHNT; CDR2 reads YENEEA. V lost 1 base and J lost 6; bases outside the gene matches: 11. This CDR3 is 17 amino acids long. CDR3 nucleotide sequence: TGTGCCAGCAGCTTAGGAGATTGGCTAGCGGGGAGTGATACGCAGTATTTT. It codes for CASSLGDWLAGSDTQYF.

The rearrangement joins TRBV19 to TRBJ1-5, with D hard to call. The germline CDR1 and CDR2 sequences are LNHDA and SQIVND (reference sequence). Trimming cost V 1 base and J 1 base, with 11 bases left between them. The CDR3 consists of 16 residues. Here the CDR3 reads CASSIAQSRSNQPQHF. The CDR3 DNA sequence: TGTGCCAGTAGTATAGCCCAGTCCAGAAGCAATCAGCCCCAGCATTTT.

This clone was recorded a few times. Other DNA sequences in the sample encode the same CDR3. The V gene is TRBV4-1, the J gene TRBJ1-2; 8 bases line up with TRBD1. V trimming: 0 bases; J trimming: 3 bases; junction bases outside the gene matches: 9. There are 17 residues in the CDR3. Looked up from germline, CDR1 is MGHRA and CDR2 is YSYEKL. The chain's CDR3 is CASSQDRQGAQDYGYTF. CDR3 nucleotides: TGCGCCAGCAGCCAAGATAGGCAGGGGGCCCAGGACTATGGCTACACCTTC.

This chain uses TRBV7-9 with TRBJ2-5; 7 nucleotides match TRBD2. Trimming cost V 2 bases and J 2 bases; bases outside gene matches: 8. CDR1 is SEHNR and CDR2 is FQNEAQ in the germline V gene (reference sequence). The CDR3 contains 16 residues. CDR3 nucleotides: TGTGCCAGCAGCTTACCCCTGCGGGGGTTGCAAGAGACCCAGTACTTC. Amino acid sequence: CASSLPLRGLQETQYF.

This clone was picked up a small number of times. The CDR3 region is CASSRQGVTGELFF. The CDR3 nucleotides are TGTGCCAGCAGCCGACAGGGTGTTACCGGGGAGCTGTTTTTT. The V call is TRBV2, the J call TRBJ2-2; 7 bases map to TRBD1. CDR1 SNHLY and CDR2 FYNNEI come from the germline V gene. There are 14 residues in the CDR3. Trimming removed 6 bases from V and 5 bases from J; junction bases left unmatched: 6.

The J gene is TRBJ1-1, the V gene TRBV10-2, with D possibly being TRBD1 (5 bases). The V and J ends lost 2 bases and 4 bases respectively, with 8 bases between them. This CDR3 is built from 13 residues. The germline gives CDR1 WSHSY, CDR2 SAAADI. For the CDR3, the DNA is TGCGCCAGCAGTGAGGGGGGGTCCACTGAAGCTTTCTTT. This codes for CASSEGGSTEAFF.

This chain links TRBV2 with TRBJ2-7, with TRBD1 identical over 7 bases. V dropped 4 bases and J dropped 2; count of bases not matched to a gene: 5. CDR1 SNHLY and CDR2 FYNNEI come from the germline V gene. This CDR3 contains 14 residues. CDR3 nucleotide sequence: TGTGCCAGCAGTGTAGGACAGGCGACCTACGAGCAGTACTTC. As protein: CASSVGQATYEQYF. Together with reference TRBV2 and TRBJ2-7, the CDR3 gives the full variable domain: EPEVTQTPSHQVTQMGQEVILRCVPISNHLYFYWYRQILGQKVEFLVSFYNNEISEKSEIFDDQFSVERPDGSNFTLKIRSTKLEDSAMYFCASSVGQATYEQYFGPGTRLTVT.

On this clone itself: The same CDR3 can be traced to other DNA sequences in this sample. The V call is TRBV13, the J call TRBJ1-2; 11 positions match TRBD1. The germline gives CDR1 PRHDT, CDR2 FYEKMQ (reference sequence). CDR3 length equals 15 residues. Germline trimming cut 5 bases from V and 4 bases from J; bases unmatched to any gene: 6. CDR3 DNA sequence: TGTGCCAGCAGCAACCGGGACAGGGGGTTCTATGGCTACACCTTC. Translated, it gives CASSNRDRGFYGYTF.

The chain combines TRBV15 with TRBJ1-3; 9 nucleotides agree with TRBD1. V dropped 1 base and J dropped 4; count of bases not matched to a gene: 2. Germline V lookup: CDR1 LNHNV, CDR2 YYDKDF (reference sequence). The CDR3 is 15 residues long. This CDR3 is CATSRGTGAGNTIYF. CDR3 DNA: TGTGCCACCAGCAGAGGGACAGGGGCAGGAAACACCATATATTTT.

V usage is TRBV19 and J usage is TRBJ2-7, with a possible D match to TRBD2 (5 bases). Germline CDR1 is LNHDA and CDR2 is SQIVND (reference sequence). The V end lost 4 bases, the J end lost 2 bases, and 12 bases lay between the germline ends. This CDR3 contains 14 residues. CDR3 nucleotide sequence: TGTGCCAGTAGTAAAACGGAGGATACCTACGAGCAGTACTTC. This codes for CASSKTEDTYEQYF.

V is TRBV7-2 and J is TRBJ1-4; no clear D gene. V dropped 2 bases and J dropped 7 bases, with 11 bases sitting between them. The CDR3 has 14 amino acids. The germline gives CDR1 SGHTA, CDR2 FQGNSA. CDR3 residues: CASSLTGIREKLFF. The CDR3 region has the DNA TGTGCCAGCAGCTTAACGGGGATTCGTGAAAAACTGTTTTTT.

For this clone: This sample includes further DNA sequences coding for the same CDR3. This chain connects TRBV6-5 to TRBJ1-5; D may be TRBD1 (5 bases). Germline V gene lookup returns CDR1 MNHEY and CDR2 SVGAGI. V was pared by 3 bases and J by 7 bases, with 10 bases between. This CDR3 comprises 13 residues. CDR3 coding DNA: TGTGCCAGCAGTTATAGGGAGGGGCAGCCCCAGCATTTT. Translated: CASSYREGQPQHF.

This chain uses TRBV7-2 with TRBJ2-7; weak D call: TRBD1 (7 bases). CDR1 is SGHTA and CDR2 is FQGNSA in the germline V gene. With 0 bases removed from V and 5 bases from J, the gap between germline ends came to 17 bases. There are 16 residues in the CDR3. CDR3 protein: CASSLAGGQLSHEQYF. The CDR3 region has the DNA TGTGCCAGCAGCTTAGCGGGGGGACAGTTGTCCCACGAGCAGTACTTC.